The 14 T cell receptor beta chains below come from one sample, sequenced in a study of metastatic and nonmetastatic thyroid tumors. MiXCR reprocessed the PCR reads for TCRdb. Counted here are about 43,000 clones, under 4% occurring once; the ten biggest clones make up 9.5% to 10%. Ahead of thyroid surgery, no patient had received treatment of any kind. Sequenced input: blood. Receptors originate from a female donor with papillary thyroid cancer or a benign thyroid nodule (not recorded which). Some clones in this sample may be carry-over from other donors' samples.

As to this clone: Sequence at one end of the junction differs from germline and may be a read error. Other DNA sequences of this sample code for an identical CDR3. This sequence joins TRBV7-2 and TRBJ1-1, with D possibly being TRBD1 (5 bases). CDR1 is SGHTA and CDR2 is FQGNSA in the germline V gene. The CDR3 spans 15 residues. The CDR3 nucleotides read TGTGCCAGCAGTTTAGGAGGGACGGGGAACACTGAAGCTTTCTTT. It translates to CASSLGGTGNTEAFF.

This clone was seen at least ten times. This chain joins TRBV4-2 and TRBJ2-1, with 11 bases matching TRBD2. CDR1 and CDR2 from the germline V gene are LGHNA and YNFKEQ. Unmatched junction bases numbered 15, after V lost 1 base and J lost 1 base. The CDR3 has 21 amino acids. The CDR3 nucleotides read TGTGCCAGCAGCCAAGTAAAACCCGGGACTAGCGGAAAGAAATCCTACAATGAGCAGTTCTTC. Translation gives CASSQVKPGTSGKKSYNEQFF.

This clone was seen many times. The chain recombines TRBV19 with TRBJ2-1, with 9 bases aligning to TRBD2. The trim removed 3 bases at V and 4 bases at J, leaving 4 bases unmatched. From germline, CDR1 is LNHDA and CDR2 SQIVND (reference sequence). The CDR3 covers 15 residues. The CDR3 is CASSILTSGYNEQFF. The CDR3 DNA follows: TGTGCCAGTAGTATTTTGACTAGCGGTTACAATGAGCAGTTCTTC.

This clone was picked up many times. The chain links TRBV5-1 to TRBJ2-2; D is perhaps TRBD1 or TRBD2 (5 bases each). The CDR3 length is 15 residues. The ends were cut back, 5 bases at V and 1 base at J, with 12 bases in the middle. Germline assignment: CDR1 SGHRS and CDR2 YFSETQ. CDR3 loop: CASRAGTKNTGELFF. Here the CDR3 DNA reads TGCGCCAGCAGGGCCGGGACCAAGAACACCGGGGAGCTGTTTTTT.

The chain employs TRBV6-1 and TRBJ1-5; D is uncertain. Trimming cost V 2 bases and J 6 bases, with 11 bases left between them. From germline, CDR1 is MNHNS and CDR2 SASEGT. CDR3 length: 14 residues. The CDR3 region has the DNA TGTGCCAGCAGTGAAAGGTCCCTGGGTCAGCCCCAGCATTTT. It is translated as CASSERSLGQPQHF.

This clone turned up a few times. CDR3 in DNA: TGCAGTATTCAGGACAGGGGAGGCGGCTACACCTTC. Its protein is CSIQDRGGGYTF. This chain connects TRBV20-1 to TRBJ1-2; 9 bases are shared with TRBD1. Germline CDR1 is DFQATT and CDR2 is SNEGSKA (reference sequence). V was clipped by 8 bases and J by 8 bases; unmatched bases: 9. The length of the CDR3 is 12 residues.

The table lists this clone with many counts. This CDR3 is also generated by other DNA sequences in the sample. This chain links TRBV6-5 with TRBJ2-7, with 10 nucleotides matching TRBD1. CDR1 MNHEY and CDR2 SVGAGI come from the germline V gene. There are 18 residues in the CDR3. J lost 1 base, V lost 0 bases, and 9 bases had no gene match. The CDR3 sequence: CASSYSSPGQGSSYEQYF. In DNA form, the CDR3 reads TGTGCCAGCAGTTACTCAAGTCCGGGACAGGGGTCTTCCTACGAGCAGTACTTC.

This clone was counted only a few times. The genes are TRBV6-2 or TRBV6-3 and TRBJ2-1, with D uncertain. The CDR3 extends over 14 amino acids. Germline V gene lookup returns CDR1 MNHEY and CDR2 SVGEGT. For the CDR3, the DNA is TGTGCTGGGATGTTGGATCTCTCCTACAATGAGCAGTTCTTC. Translating it yields CAGMLDLSYNEQFF.

This clone was detected ten times or more. The gene calls are TRBV27 and TRBJ1-4; 9 bases align to TRBD1. Germline V CDR1 and CDR2: MNHEY, SMNVEV (reference sequence). V lost 5 bases to trimming and J lost 5 bases; unmatched junction nucleotides: 3. The CDR3 covers 14 residues. The CDR3 DNA is TGTGCCAGCAGTCACAGGGGGCGCAATGAAAAACTGTTTTTT. Its translation is CASSHRGRNEKLFF.

This clone was observed at least ten times. This chain uses TRBV19 with TRBJ2-3, with D perhaps assigned TRBD1 or TRBD2 (5 bases each). Germline V gene sequence: CDR1 LNHDA, CDR2 SQIVND (reference sequence). Trimming cost V 5 bases and J 4 bases, with 10 bases left between them. CDR3 length equals 13 residues. The CDR3 DNA sequence: TGTGCCAGTAGTCCCCGGGGCCCAGATACGCAGTATTTT. Translated, it gives CASSPRGPDTQYF.

The V gene is TRBV5-1, the J gene TRBJ2-5; maybe TRBD2 (5 bases). Trimming took off 4 bases at V and 3 bases at J, with 19 bases between the two ends. This CDR3 has 16 amino acids. Germline CDR1 SGHRS, CDR2 YFSETQ. The CDR3, as DNA: TGCGCCAGCAGCGGAGACTCCTGGACTCCGGAAGAGACCCAGTACTTC. It encodes CASSGDSWTPEETQYF.

There are many counts of this clone. The genes are TRBV29-1 and TRBJ1-3; TRBD1 matches 7 bases. The germline V gene has CDR1 SQVTM and CDR2 ANQGSEA. This CDR3 has 15 residues. V lost 1 base to trimming and J lost 5 bases; unmatched junction nucleotides: 8. The CDR3 nucleotides are TGCAGCGTTGAAGGTCAGGGGGGAGCCAGAAACACCATATATTTT. Its translation is CSVEGQGGARNTIYF. Full variable domain (remainder filled in from reference TRBV29-1 and TRBJ1-3): SAVISQKPSRDICQRGTSLTIQCQVDSQVTMMFWYRQQPGQSLTLIATANQGSEATYESGFVIDKFPISRPNLTFSTLTVSNMSPEDSSIYLCSVEGQGGARNTIYFGEGSWLTVV.

The genes are TRBV6-6 and TRBJ1-2, with 7 bases lining up with TRBD1. This CDR3 is 16 amino acids long. Germline V gives CDR1 MNHNY, CDR2 SVGAGI (reference sequence). V was clipped by 0 bases and J by 7 bases; unmatched bases: 11. The CDR3, as DNA: TGTGCCAGCAGTTACTCGAGTTCCGCTGACAGGGTTGGCTACACCTTC. Encoded protein: CASSYSSSADRVGYTF.

By its share, this clone is medium-sized. The genes are TRBV11-3 and TRBJ2-2; 9 nucleotides match TRBD2. CDR1 is SGHNT, CDR2 YENEEA, per germline. The CDR3 has 17 amino acids. The J segment lost 4 bases and the V segment lost 1 base, leaving 7 bases of the junction unmatched. DNA of the CDR3: TGTGCCAGCAGCTTAGCGGATGGCGGGAGGGTCACCGGGGAGCTGTTTTTT. Protein: CASSLADGGRVTGELFF.